These 6 T cell receptor beta chains came from one sample sequenced in a study of blood T cell repertoires in COVID-19. Assay: immunoSEQ multiplex PCR; the TCRdb copy retains only in-frame clones and omits some. This table has 150,000 to 200,000 clones, roughly 81% appearing once. Sequencing was performed on peripheral blood. These receptor sequences come from a woman aged 80 or over with COVID-19, enrolled during active disease.

The rearrangement joins TRBV7-8 to TRBJ2-3; maybe TRBD2 (6 bases). Germline CDR1 is SGHVS and CDR2 is FQNEAQ. Trimming took 1 base from V and 0 from J, leaving 14 bases between them. CDR3 length: 17 residues. DNA of the CDR3: TGTGCCAGCAGCTTAGGCCTCGGGCGGGGTAGCACAGATACGCAGTATTTT. Its translation is CASSLGLGRGSTDTQYF. Full variable domain (outside the CDR3, taken from reference TRBV7-8 and TRBJ2-3): GAGVSQSPRYKVAKRGQDVALRCDPISGHVSLFWYQQALGQGPEFLTYFQNEAQLDKSGLPSDRFFAERPEGSVSTLKIQRTQQEDSAVYLCASSLGLGRGSTDTQYFGPGTRLTVL.

The gene calls are TRBV6-5 and TRBJ1-2; D remains unclear. Germline loops: CDR1 MNHEY, CDR2 SVGAGI. The ends were cut back, 2 bases at V and 4 bases at J, with 8 bases in the middle. The CDR3 runs 13 residues. Written as DNA, the CDR3 is TGTGCCAGCAGTTACGAAGGGAGCTATGGCTACACCTTC. It yields the protein CASSYEGSYGYTF.

This chain links TRBV11-3 with TRBJ2-1; D may be TRBD1 (6 bases). V was cut by 8 bases and J by 9 bases, with 17 bases left in between. CDR1 and CDR2 from the germline V gene are SGHNT and YENEEA. This CDR3 has 13 residues. The CDR3 region has the DNA TGTGCCAGCCGGGCAGGGGATAGTTTTGAGCAGTTCTTC. Translating it yields CASRAGDSFEQFF. Supplemented by reference TRBV11-3 and TRBJ2-1, the full variable domain reads EAGVVQSPRYKIIEKKQPVAFWCNPISGHNTLYWYLQNLGQGPELLIRYENEEAVDDSQLPKDRFSAERLKGVDSTLKIQPAELGDSAVYLCASRAGDSFEQFFGPGTRLTVL.

This clone has only a few counts. This chain connects TRBV19 to TRBJ1-4, with 7 bases aligning to TRBD1. The ends lost 6 bases at V and 8 bases at J; junction bases unmatched: 15. The CDR3 consists of 16 residues. The germline CDR1 and CDR2 sequences are LNHDA and SQIVND (reference sequence). CDR3 amino acids: CASSPGQIILGEKLFF. The CDR3 bases are TGTGCCAGTAGCCCGGGACAGATCATTTTGGGAGAAAAACTGTTTTTT.

This rearrangement joins TRBV5-5 to TRBJ2-7; tentative D call: TRBD2 (6 bases). The CDR3 contains 16 residues. V was trimmed by 7 bases and J by 2 bases, leaving 22 bases between them. Per germline, CDR1 SGHKS and CDR2 YYEKEE (reference sequence). The CDR3 DNA reads as TGTGCCAGCGGCCCCCAAGGGACTTCGGGAACCTACGAGCAGTACTTC. This translates into CASGPQGTSGTYEQYF.

The rearrangement joins TRBV2 to TRBJ1-5; the match to TRBD1 covers 7 bases. The germline V gene has CDR1 SNHLY and CDR2 FYNNEI. The V gene end was trimmed by 4 bases and the J gene end by 5 bases; junction bases not matched to a gene: 5. The CDR3 loop spans 14 amino acids. The CDR3, as DNA: TGTGCCAGCAGTGGCCGACAGGGCGATCAGCCCCAGCATTTT. Protein: CASSGRQGDQPQHF.